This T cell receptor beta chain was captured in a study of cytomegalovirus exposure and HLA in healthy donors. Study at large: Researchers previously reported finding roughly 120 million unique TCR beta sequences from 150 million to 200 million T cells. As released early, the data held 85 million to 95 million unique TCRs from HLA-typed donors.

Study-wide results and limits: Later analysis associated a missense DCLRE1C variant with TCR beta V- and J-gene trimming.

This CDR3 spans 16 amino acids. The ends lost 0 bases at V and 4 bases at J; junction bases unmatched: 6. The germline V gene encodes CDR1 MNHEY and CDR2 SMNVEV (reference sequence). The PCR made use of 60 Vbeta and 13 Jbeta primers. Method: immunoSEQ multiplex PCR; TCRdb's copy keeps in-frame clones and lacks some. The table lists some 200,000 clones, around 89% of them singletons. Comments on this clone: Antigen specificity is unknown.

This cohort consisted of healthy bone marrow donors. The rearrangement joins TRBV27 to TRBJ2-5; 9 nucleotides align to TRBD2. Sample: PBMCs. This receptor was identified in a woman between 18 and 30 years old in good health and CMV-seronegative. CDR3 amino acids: CASSLSAGGARETQYF. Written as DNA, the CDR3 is TGTGCCAGCAGTTTATCGGCGGGAGGGGCCCGAGAGACCCAGTACTTC.